Reported below is one T cell receptor (beta chain). Its antigen remains unidentified. The method was immunoSEQ multiplex PCR; TCRdb's version includes in-frame clones alone and lacks a portion of them. Among 57,000 or so clones listed, almost 85% were seen once. The data derive from a study of PD-L1 blockade in urothelial cancer. For the study at large: Male sex and bladder-origin urothelial cancer characterized about 85% of the roughly 30 patients. Blood yielded a median of around 150,000 T cells per sample. Overall study findings and caveats: Durable benefit was linked to greater 3-week expansion of tumor-associated blood clones. Below-median TCR clonality that was measured in pretreatment blood predicted better survival.

This specimen was PBMCs, taken around atezolizumab (anti-PD-L1) treatment. The source is a man aged 65 to 85 with urothelial cancer.

CDR3: CATSSSDRGYGYTF. The CDR3 nucleotides read TGTGCCACCAGCAGCTCTGACAGGGGCTATGGCTACACCTTC. The rearrangement joins TRBV15 to TRBJ1-2, with TRBD1 matching 8 bases. The CDR3 runs to 14 residues. Germline V gene sequence: CDR1 LNHNV, CDR2 YYDKDF (reference sequence). V dropped 3 bases and J dropped 4; count of bases not matched to a gene: 4. Using reference TRBV15 and TRBJ1-2 for the parts outside the CDR3, the full variable domain is DAMVIQNPRYQVTQFGKPVTLSCSQTLNHNVMYWYQQKSSQAPKLLFHYYDKDFNNEADTPDNFQSRRPNTSFCFLDIRSPGLGDTAMYLCATSSSDRGYGYTFGSGTRLTVV.